These 26 T cell receptor beta chains were all obtained from the same sample, sequenced in a study of vaccination and CD4 T cells after COVID-19 (dated by TCRdb to between 2020 and 2023). These TCRs are of unknown antigen specificity. The library came from PCR. TCRdb shows the sequencer as Illumina iSeq 100. DNA from cultured CD4+ T cells was subjected to TCR sequencing with the Oncomine TCR Beta short-read assay at the Johns Hopkins FTIC core. The public reads were quality trimmed at Q25 with fastp and then assembled into clones with MiXCR by TCRdb, keeping productive beta chains. Each entry is one CDR3 protein sequence, shown with its most common DNA and genes. The sample has approximately 21,000 distinct CDR3 sequences on record, about 56% of them singletons. The ten largest clones capture nearly 7.5% of the sample. Taken with the paper, the label for treatment or condition translates to: approximately nine-day PBMC culture with coronavirus spike peptide pools or control peptides (ViraFEST assay).

The sequenced sample was CD4+ T cells from blood, cultured in vitro. These receptors all come from a human donor who had recovered from COVID-19.

The CDR3 sequence is CASSTGTGASYNEQFF. The DNA for the CDR3 is TGTGCCAGCTCGACCGGGACGGGGGCCTCCTACAATGAGCAGTTCTTC. The gene calls are TRBV18 and TRBJ2-1; D assignment may be TRBD1 or TRBD2 (6 bases each). The CDR3 has 16 residues. CDR1 and CDR2 (germline): KGHSH, LQKENI. Deletions cut 6 bases from V and 0 bases from J, with 15 bases between.

The chain joins TRBV6-1 to TRBJ1-3, with 7 positions matching TRBD1. CDR1 and CDR2 (germline): MNHNS, SASEGT. V shed 6 bases and J 0 bases; nucleotides not matched to a gene: 8. This CDR3 contains 16 residues. The CDR3 DNA reads TGTGCCAGCAGCCTCGGACAGGTCTACTCTGGAAACACCATATATTTT. This sequence encodes CASSLGQVYSGNTIYF.

This clonotype showed up just a few times. The chain joins TRBV7-2 to TRBJ1-4; no clear D gene. Germline assignment: CDR1 SGHTA and CDR2 FQGNSA. The CDR3 has 12 amino acids. With 1 base removed from V and 14 bases from J, the gap between germline ends came to 11 bases. CDR3 in DNA: TGTGCCAGCAGCTTAGAGGAGGGTAGTCTGTTTTTT. Encoded protein: CASSLEEGSLFF. Full variable domain (missing parts from reference TRBV7-2 and TRBJ1-4): GAGVSQSPSNKVTEKGKDVELRCDPISGHTALYWYRQSLGQGLEFLIYFQGNSAPDKSGLPSDRFSAERTGGSVSTLTIQRTQQEDSAVYLCASSLEEGSLFFGSGTQLSVL.

This clonotype was found a few times. The chain uses TRBV7-2 and TRBJ1-5; 8 bases are a match to TRBD1. CDR1 and CDR2 from the germline V gene are SGHTA and FQGNSA. The V gene end was trimmed by 3 bases and the J gene end by 5 bases; junction bases not matched to a gene: 6. The CDR3 sequence is 15 residues long. As DNA, the CDR3 is TGTGCCAGCAGCTTCGGGACAGGCGATTATCAGCCCCAGCATTTT. Translated: CASSFGTGDYQPQHF.

V and J are TRBV19 and TRBJ1-1, with TRBD1 matching 8 bases. V lost 4 bases and J lost 7; bases outside the gene matches: 14. CDR1 and CDR2 (germline): LNHDA, SQIVND (reference sequence). This CDR3 is 16 amino acids long. The CDR3 DNA reads TGTGCCAGTAGTAATCCAGGGGGCTCCAGCGTCGGTGAAGCTTTCTTT. Protein sequence: CASSNPGGSSVGEAFF. Together with reference TRBV19 and TRBJ1-1, the CDR3 gives the full variable domain: DGGITQSPKYLFRKEGQNVTLSCEQNLNHDAMYWYRQDPGQGLRLIYYSQIVNDFQKGDIAEGYSVSREKKESFPLTVTSAQKNPTAFYLCASSNPGGSSVGEAFFGQGTRLTVV.

The chain is built from TRBV7-9 and TRBJ2-3; D unclear. Looked up from germline, CDR1 is SEHNR and CDR2 is FQNEAQ (reference sequence). With 5 bases removed from V and 5 bases from J, the gap between germline ends came to 14 bases. This CDR3 comprises 14 residues. This CDR3 is CASSPPRFEDTQYF. CDR3 DNA: TGTGCCAGCAGCCCCCCCAGGTTCGAAGATACGCAGTATTTT.

This clonotype was counted only a few times. V gene TRBV7-2 combines with J gene TRBJ1-2; a possible D gene is TRBD1 (5 bases). V lost 4 bases, J lost 3 bases, and 15 bases lay in between. The CDR3 contains 15 residues. CDR1 is SGHTA, CDR2 FQGNSA, per germline. CDR3 nucleotide sequence: TGTGCCAGCAGCTCCACCGGGACCGCTCACTATGGCTACACCTTC. Translation gives CASSSTGTAHYGYTF.

This chain connects TRBV20-1 to TRBJ1-3, with D maybe TRBD1 (5 bases). Deletions cut 3 bases from V and 0 bases from J, with 12 bases between. The length of the CDR3 is 15 residues. The V gene's germline CDR1 is DFQATT and CDR2 SNEGSKA (reference sequence). CDR3 protein: CSASIPGTSGNTIYF. The CDR3 region has the DNA TGCAGTGCTAGTATCCCGGGGACCTCTGGAAACACCATATATTTT.

This clonotype was detected a few times. This chain joins TRBV10-3 and TRBJ1-1, with 9 bases aligning to TRBD1. This CDR3 has 14 residues. Germline values: CDR1 ENHRY, CDR2 SYGVKD. V was clipped by 0 bases and J by 11 bases; unmatched bases: 7. The CDR3 DNA reads TGTGCCATCAGTGAGTCCGGTACAGGGGGCAGGGCTTTCTTT. Its translation is CAISESGTGGRAFF.

The rearrangement links TRBV27 to TRBJ2-2; the match to TRBD1 covers 9 bases. The V gene's germline CDR1 is MNHEY and CDR2 SMNVEV (reference sequence). Trimming at V came to 7 bases and at J to 6 bases, leaving 6 bases not matched to a gene. The CDR3 is 14 residues long. CDR3 protein: CASMRDRAAGELFF. CDR3 nucleotides: TGTGCCAGCATGCGGGACAGGGCGGCCGGGGAGCTGTTTTTT.

This rearrangement joins TRBV6-1 to TRBJ1-1; D is uncertain. The CDR3 contains 13 residues. V lost 2 bases and J 3 bases, leaving 7 bases between the germline ends. Germline values: CDR1 MNHNS, CDR2 SASEGT. CDR3 sequence: CASSESSYTEAFF. CDR3 DNA sequence: TGTGCCAGCAGTGAAAGCAGCTACACTGAAGCTTTCTTT.

This clonotype was found a few times. This chain uses TRBV6-5 with TRBJ2-7; the match to TRBD1 covers 9 bases. From germline, CDR1 is MNHEY and CDR2 SVGAGI. V lost 4 bases, J lost 4 bases, and 8 bases stayed unmatched. The CDR3 totals 15 residues. CDR3 sequence reads: CASSSPGTGRYEQYF. DNA of the CDR3: TGTGCCAGCAGTTCCCCCGGGACAGGGAGGTACGAGCAGTACTTC.

This clonotype was recorded a few times. The chain carries TRBV15 and TRBJ2-5; D perhaps matches TRBD1 (5 bases). Germline loops: CDR1 LNHNV, CDR2 YYDKDF (reference sequence). V was clipped by 0 bases and J by 3 bases, with 11 bases between them. The CDR3 consists of 15 residues. The CDR3 region has the DNA TGTGCCACCAGCAGAGATATTACCAGGGAAGAGACCCAGTACTTC. It translates to CATSRDITREETQYF.

The gene calls are TRBV3-1 and TRBJ2-7; D is undetermined. The CDR3 loop spans 13 amino acids. From germline, CDR1 is LGHDT and CDR2 YNNKEL (reference sequence). V gave up 1 base and J gave up 3 bases, with 7 bases separating them. For the CDR3, the DNA is TGTGCCAGCAGCCAAGTCCCCCACTACGAGCAGTACTTC. Encoded protein: CASSQVPHYEQYF.

This rearrangement joins TRBV2 to TRBJ2-5; D is unresolved. CDR1 and CDR2 (germline): SNHLY, FYNNEI. This CDR3 has 12 amino acids. V was clipped by 6 bases and J by 0 bases, with 5 bases between them. The CDR3 here is CASRFHQETQYF. The CDR3 bases are TGTGCCAGCAGATTTCACCAAGAGACCCAGTACTTC.

This clonotype was observed a handful of times. The chain links TRBV19 to TRBJ1-2, with 10 bases fitting TRBD1. The length of the CDR3 is 16 residues. Germline V gene lookup returns CDR1 LNHDA and CDR2 SQIVND (reference sequence). V was clipped by 5 bases and J by 8 bases; unmatched bases: 14. CDR3 residues: CASSSWDRGRRGGYTF. The CDR3 DNA is TGTGCCAGTAGTTCCTGGGACAGGGGCCGTCGGGGCGGCTACACCTTC.

The V and J genes are TRBV18 and TRBJ1-1; TRBD1 agrees at 8 bases. V was clipped by 6 bases and J by 5 bases; unmatched bases: 14. Per germline, CDR1 KGHSH and CDR2 LQKENI. CDR3 size: 16 residues. As DNA, the CDR3 is TGTGCCAGCTCCCTAACGGCAGGGGGCCGGAGGACTGAAGCTTTCTTT. Translated, it gives CASSLTAGGRRTEAFF.

The V gene is TRBV7-2, the J gene TRBJ1-1; no firm D call. Trimming took off 4 bases at V and 0 bases at J, with 12 bases between the two ends. The CDR3 loop spans 15 amino acids. Germline lookup yields CDR1 SGHTA and CDR2 FQGNSA. This chain's CDR3 is CASSSRSFMNTEAFF. The CDR3 nucleotides are TGTGCCAGCAGCTCCCGGAGTTTCATGAACACTGAAGCTTTCTTT.

This rearrangement joins TRBV27 to TRBJ1-6; 7 positions match TRBD1. With V trimmed by 5 bases and J by 7 bases, 11 bases remained unmatched. CDR1 MNHEY and CDR2 SMNVEV come from the germline V gene (reference sequence). The CDR3 loop spans 16 amino acids. CDR3 loop: CASSNRRQGSNSPLHF. The CDR3 region has the DNA TGTGCCAGCAGTAACAGACGACAGGGTTCAAATTCACCCCTCCACTTT.

The J gene is TRBJ2-1, the V gene TRBV11-3; 9 bases are a match to TRBD2. The CDR3 sequence is 15 residues long. V dropped 6 bases and J dropped 7; count of bases not matched to a gene: 10. CDR1 is SGHNT, CDR2 YENEEA, per germline. CDR3 nucleotides: TGTGCCAGCAGTAAGGGGGCTAGCGGGAAGAATGAGCAGTTCTTC. It encodes CASSKGASGKNEQFF.

The chain has TRBV20-1 and TRBJ1-1, with D perhaps matching TRBD1 (5 bases). V shed 0 bases and J shed 0 bases, with 11 bases lying between them. The CDR3 has 15 residues. The germline V gene encodes CDR1 DFQATT and CDR2 SNEGSKA (reference sequence). The CDR3 DNA follows: TGCAGTGCTAGAGATGGGGACGGATTGAACACTGAAGCTTTCTTT. Translating it yields CSARDGDGLNTEAFF.

This chain uses TRBV30 with TRBJ2-4, with 7 bases matching TRBD2. This CDR3 comprises 14 residues. With V trimmed by 0 bases and J by 3 bases, 2 bases remained unmatched. Germline CDR1 and CDR2: GTSNPN and SVGIG (reference sequence). CDR3 protein: CAWSVTGGKNIQYF. The CDR3 DNA is TGTGCCTGGAGTGTGACGGGGGGCAAAAACATTCAGTACTTC.

The J gene is TRBJ1-2, the V gene TRBV25-1; 8 bases fit TRBD1. The CDR3 is made up of 18 amino acids. Germline values: CDR1 MGHDK, CDR2 SYGVNS. V shed 1 base and J 4 bases; nucleotides not matched to a gene: 14. The CDR3: CASSEFGQGATGTYGYTF. In DNA, the CDR3 is TGTGCCAGCAGTGAATTCGGGCAGGGGGCTACGGGTACCTATGGCTACACCTTC.

This chain connects TRBV10-3 to TRBJ2-1; D gene ambiguous. The V end was cut by 6 bases, the J end by 8 bases, with 8 bases between. The CDR3 loop spans 11 amino acids. In germline, CDR1 is ENHRY, CDR2 SYGVKD. CDR3 coding DNA: TGTGCCATCAGCGATTTCGATGAGCAGTTCTTC. Protein sequence: CAISDFDEQFF.

V usage is TRBV27 and J usage is TRBJ1-1; 9 bases map to TRBD1. The CDR3 totals 13 residues. Germline assignment: CDR1 MNHEY and CDR2 SMNVEV (reference sequence). With V trimmed by 5 bases and J by 4 bases, 2 bases remained unmatched. The CDR3 loop is CASSTDRGTEAFF. The DNA for the CDR3 is TGTGCCAGCAGTACGGACAGGGGCACTGAAGCTTTCTTT.

V is TRBV4-2 and J is TRBJ1-2; 9 nucleotides agree with TRBD1. CDR3 length: 16 residues. With V trimmed by 5 bases and J by 4 bases, 11 bases remained unmatched. The germline V gene encodes CDR1 LGHNA and CDR2 YNFKEQ. CDR3 residues: CASSVGRTGVGYGYTF. Written as DNA, the CDR3 is TGTGCCAGCAGCGTTGGGAGGACAGGGGTTGGCTATGGCTACACCTTC.